The TCR beta chain under discussion was sequenced for a study of blood T cell repertoires in COVID-19. For the study at large: The United States, Italy and Spain supplied acute and convalescent COVID-19 samples. Sources were T cells, B-cell-depleted T cells, or PBMCs; the material itself was cDNA or gDNA.

Germline-derived CDR1 and CDR2 are KGHDR and SFDVKD. The V end was cut by 5 bases, the J end by 1 base, with 8 bases between. CDR3 length: 14 residues. As handled by the study authors: The assay estimated nucleated cells by amplifying reference gene primers. Sequencing was performed with immunoSEQ multiplex PCR; in TCRdb, only in-frame clones are kept and a portion is missing. The V and J calls and clone size are taken from that table; D and trimming were inferred from the DNA. The sample includes about 170,000 clones, roughly 88% of them seen just once. In Seattle, patients joined the study during active infection and were tracked longitudinally.

The clonotype originates from a man younger than 35 with COVID-19, enrolled during active disease. The sample comprised peripheral blood. This rearrangement joins TRBV24-1 to TRBJ1-5, with D tentatively TRBD1 (5 bases). CDR3 sequence: CATSGGGSNQPQHF. CDR3 nucleotide sequence: TGTGCCACCAGTGGCGGGGGGAGCAATCAGCCCCAGCATTTT.